This entry features one T cell receptor beta chain sequence. Study processing details: For nucleated cells, counts were estimated from reference gene primer amplification. Produced via immunoSEQ multiplex PCR; TCRdb's table is partial and in-frame only. Clone size and the V and J calls come from that table; the DNA yielded D and trimming. This repertoire shows approximately 64,000 clones, over 75% found once; its top ten account for under 5%. This sample is drawn from a study of blood T cell repertoires in COVID-19. Study at large: Acute and convalescent COVID-19 specimens originated in the United States, Italy and Spain. T cells, B-cell-depleted T cells, or PBMCs supplied cDNA or gDNA.

Sequences were obtained from peripheral blood. The receptor comes from a man aged 70 or older with acute or convalescent COVID-19.

CDR3 DNA: TGTGCCACCAGCACCCACGACAGGGGTGGAACAGATACGCAGTATTTT. This encodes CATSTHDRGGTDTQYF. This chain uses TRBV15 with TRBJ2-3, with TRBD1 identical over 8 bases. V trimming: 4 bases; J trimming: 3 bases; junction bases outside the gene matches: 9. The germline V gene has CDR1 LNHNV and CDR2 YYDKDF (reference sequence). The CDR3 consists of 16 residues.